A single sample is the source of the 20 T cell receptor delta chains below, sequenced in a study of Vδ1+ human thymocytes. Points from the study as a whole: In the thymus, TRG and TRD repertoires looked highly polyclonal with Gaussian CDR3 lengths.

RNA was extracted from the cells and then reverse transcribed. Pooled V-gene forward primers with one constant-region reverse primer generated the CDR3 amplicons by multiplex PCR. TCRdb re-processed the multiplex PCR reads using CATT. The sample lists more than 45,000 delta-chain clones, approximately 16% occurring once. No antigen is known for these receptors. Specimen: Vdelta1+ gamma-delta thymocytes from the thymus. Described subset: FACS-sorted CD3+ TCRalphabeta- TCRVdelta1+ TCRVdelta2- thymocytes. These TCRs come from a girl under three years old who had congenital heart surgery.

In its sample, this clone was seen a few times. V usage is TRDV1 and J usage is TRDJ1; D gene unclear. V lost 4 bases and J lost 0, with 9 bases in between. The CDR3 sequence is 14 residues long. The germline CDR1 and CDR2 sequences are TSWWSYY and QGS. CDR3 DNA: TGTGCTCTTGGGGCGATCAAGTACACCGATAAACTCATCTTT. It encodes CALGAIKYTDKLIF.

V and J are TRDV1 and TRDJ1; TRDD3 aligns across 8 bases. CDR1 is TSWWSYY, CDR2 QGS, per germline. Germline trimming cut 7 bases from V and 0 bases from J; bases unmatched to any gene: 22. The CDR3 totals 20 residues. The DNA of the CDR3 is TGTGCTCTTGCCTCGTACCGTCTGGGGGAGCCTCGGGGTTACACCGATAAACTCATCTTT. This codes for CALASYRLGEPRGYTDKLIF.

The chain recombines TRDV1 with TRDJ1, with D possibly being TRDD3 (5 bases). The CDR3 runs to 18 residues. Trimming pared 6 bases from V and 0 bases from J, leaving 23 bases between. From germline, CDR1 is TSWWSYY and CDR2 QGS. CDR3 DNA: TGTGCTCTTGGCGTGAACGGGGAGCAGATACTGTACACCGATAAACTCATCTTT. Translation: CALGVNGEQILYTDKLIF.

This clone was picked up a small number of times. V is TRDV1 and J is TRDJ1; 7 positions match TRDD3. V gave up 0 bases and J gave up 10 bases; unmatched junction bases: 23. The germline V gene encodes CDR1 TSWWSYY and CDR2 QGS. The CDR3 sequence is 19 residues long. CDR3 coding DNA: TGTGCTCTTGGGGAACTTAAGTCCCTACATGTGGGGGACACCGCCGGACTCATCTTT. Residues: CALGELKSLHVGDTAGLIF.

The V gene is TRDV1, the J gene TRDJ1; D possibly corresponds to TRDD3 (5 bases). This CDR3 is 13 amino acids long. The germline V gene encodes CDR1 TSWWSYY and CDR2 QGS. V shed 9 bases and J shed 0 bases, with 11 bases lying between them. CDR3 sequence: CALSGDYTDKLIF. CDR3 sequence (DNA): TGTGCTCTGTCCGGGGACTACACCGATAAACTCATCTTT.

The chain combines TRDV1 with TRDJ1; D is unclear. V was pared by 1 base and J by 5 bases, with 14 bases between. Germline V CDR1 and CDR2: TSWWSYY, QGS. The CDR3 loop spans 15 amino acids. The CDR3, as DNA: TGTGCTCTTGGGGAACGTGATTTCGAATTGGATAAACTCATCTTT. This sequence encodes CALGERDFELDKLIF.

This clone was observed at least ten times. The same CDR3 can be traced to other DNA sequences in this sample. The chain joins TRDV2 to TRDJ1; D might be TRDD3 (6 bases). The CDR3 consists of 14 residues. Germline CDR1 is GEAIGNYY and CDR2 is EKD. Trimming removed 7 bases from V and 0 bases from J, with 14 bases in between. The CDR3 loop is CAWEPLGYTDKLIF. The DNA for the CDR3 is TGTGCCTGGGAACCACTGGGTTACACCGATAAACTCATCTTT.

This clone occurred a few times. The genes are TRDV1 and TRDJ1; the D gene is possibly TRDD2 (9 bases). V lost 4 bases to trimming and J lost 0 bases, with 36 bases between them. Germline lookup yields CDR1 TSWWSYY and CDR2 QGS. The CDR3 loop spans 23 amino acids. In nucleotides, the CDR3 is TGTGCTCTTGGGGGTCTACCCGCCCTTCCTACGTGGGATACGCCCCCATACACCGATAAACTCATCTTT. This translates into CALGGLPALPTWDTPPYTDKLIF.

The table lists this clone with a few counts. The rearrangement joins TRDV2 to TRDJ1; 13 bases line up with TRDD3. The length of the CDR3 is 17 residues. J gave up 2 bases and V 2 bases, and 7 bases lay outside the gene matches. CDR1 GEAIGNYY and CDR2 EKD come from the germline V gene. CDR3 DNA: TGTGCCTGTGACAATACTGGGGGATACGTGGGGACCGATAAACTCATCTTT. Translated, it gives CACDNTGGYVGTDKLIF.

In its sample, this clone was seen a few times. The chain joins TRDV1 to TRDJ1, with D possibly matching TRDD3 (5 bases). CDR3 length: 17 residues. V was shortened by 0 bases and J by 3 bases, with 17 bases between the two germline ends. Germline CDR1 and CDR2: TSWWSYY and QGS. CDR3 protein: CALGELKGGPQADKLIF. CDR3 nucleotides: TGTGCTCTTGGGGAACTCAAGGGGGGGCCCCAAGCCGATAAACTCATCTTT.

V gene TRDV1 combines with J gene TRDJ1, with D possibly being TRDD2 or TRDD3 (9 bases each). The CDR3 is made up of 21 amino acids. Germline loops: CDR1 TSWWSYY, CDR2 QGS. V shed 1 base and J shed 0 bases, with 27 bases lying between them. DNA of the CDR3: TGTGCTCTTGGGGAACCCTTCCTACAGGAGGGGATACGCGAGTACACCGATAAACTCATCTTT. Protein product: CALGEPFLQEGIREYTDKLIF.

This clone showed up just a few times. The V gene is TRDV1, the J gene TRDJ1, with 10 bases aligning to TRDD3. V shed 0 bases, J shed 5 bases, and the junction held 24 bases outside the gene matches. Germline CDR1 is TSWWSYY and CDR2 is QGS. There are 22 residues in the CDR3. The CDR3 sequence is CALGELSIYKIWTGDTRDKLIF. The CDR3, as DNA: TGTGCTCTTGGGGAACTATCTATCTACAAAATTTGGACGGGGGATACGAGGGATAAACTCATCTTT.

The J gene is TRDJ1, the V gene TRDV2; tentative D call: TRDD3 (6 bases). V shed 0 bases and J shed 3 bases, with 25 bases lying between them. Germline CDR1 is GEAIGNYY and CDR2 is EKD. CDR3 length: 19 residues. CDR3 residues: CACDTPLGLGIYPADKLIF. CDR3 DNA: TGTGCCTGTGACACCCCCCTCGGGCTGGGGATCTACCCCGCCGATAAACTCATCTTT.

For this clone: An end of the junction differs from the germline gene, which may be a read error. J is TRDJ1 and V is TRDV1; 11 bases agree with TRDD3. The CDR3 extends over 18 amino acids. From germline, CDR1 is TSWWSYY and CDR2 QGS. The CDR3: CALGEPPNWGIETDELIF. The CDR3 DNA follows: TGTGCTCTTGGGGAGCCTCCTAACTGGGGGATAGAGACCGATGAACTCATCTTT.

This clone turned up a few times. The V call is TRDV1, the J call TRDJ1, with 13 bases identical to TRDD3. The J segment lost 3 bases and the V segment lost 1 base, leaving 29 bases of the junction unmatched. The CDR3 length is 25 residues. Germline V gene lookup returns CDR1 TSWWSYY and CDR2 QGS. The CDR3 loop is CALGEPSFRLFGTGGYARGADKLIF. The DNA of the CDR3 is TGTGCTCTTGGGGAACCGAGTTTCCGCCTCTTTGGTACTGGGGGATACGCGAGGGGGGCCGATAAACTCATCTTT.

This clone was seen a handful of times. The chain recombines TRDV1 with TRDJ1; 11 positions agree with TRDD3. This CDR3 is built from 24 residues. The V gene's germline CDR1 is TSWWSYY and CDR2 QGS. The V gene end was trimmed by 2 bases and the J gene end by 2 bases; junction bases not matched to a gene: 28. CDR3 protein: CALGEVSLRSWGIRWMGGTDKLIF. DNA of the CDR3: TGTGCTCTTGGGGAAGTCTCCTTGAGGAGTTGGGGGATACGGTGGATGGGGGGAACCGATAAACTCATCTTT.

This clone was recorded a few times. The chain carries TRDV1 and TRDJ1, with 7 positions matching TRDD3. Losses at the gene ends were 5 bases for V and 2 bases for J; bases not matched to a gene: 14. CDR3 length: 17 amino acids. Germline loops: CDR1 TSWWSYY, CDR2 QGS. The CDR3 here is CALGKRRIRSLTDKLIF. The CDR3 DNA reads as TGTGCTCTTGGGAAAAGGAGGATACGTAGTTTAACCGATAAACTCATCTTT.

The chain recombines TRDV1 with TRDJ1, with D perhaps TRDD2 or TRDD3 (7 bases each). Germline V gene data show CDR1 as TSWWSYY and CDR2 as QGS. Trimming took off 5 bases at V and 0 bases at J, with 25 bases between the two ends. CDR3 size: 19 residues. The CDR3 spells CALGTFPTRGDSYTDKLIF. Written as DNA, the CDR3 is TGTGCTCTTGGGACGTTTCCTACAAGGGGGGATTCGTACACCGATAAACTCATCTTT.

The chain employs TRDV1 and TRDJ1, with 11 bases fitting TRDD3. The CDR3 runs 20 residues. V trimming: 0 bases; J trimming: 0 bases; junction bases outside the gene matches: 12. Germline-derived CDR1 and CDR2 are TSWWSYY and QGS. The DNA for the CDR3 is TGTGCTCTTGGGGAACTACTGGGGGATAACCAACCTCAGTACACCGATAAACTCATCTTT. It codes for CALGELLGDNQPQYTDKLIF.

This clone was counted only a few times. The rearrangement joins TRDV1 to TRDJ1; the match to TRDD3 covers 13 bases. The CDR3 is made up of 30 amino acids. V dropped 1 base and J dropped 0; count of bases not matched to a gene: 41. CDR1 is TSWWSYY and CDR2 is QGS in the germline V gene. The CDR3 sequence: CALGEPPVYGPPTLTSTQTGGYGYTDKLIF. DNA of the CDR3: TGTGCTCTTGGGGAACCACCGGTCTACGGGCCTCCTACGTTGACGTCAACCCAGACTGGGGGATACGGGTACACCGATAAACTCATCTTT.